This is a list of T cell receptor beta chains from one sample in a study of stem cell transplantation in POMP-related autoinflammatory disease. The data were produced by immunoSEQ multiplex PCR, yet TCRdb's version contains in-frame clones alone and is incomplete. The table has 9,900 or so clones, roughly 77% seen once; the top ten hold 3.5% to 5%. The sequences come from CD4+ T cells from PBMCs, collected after stem cell transplantation. The receptors come from a human patient with POMP-related autoinflammation and immune dysregulation (PRAID). Some T cells may be transferred from the graft donor. Both conserved end residues are part of each CDR3. Each record gives: clone size, J gene, CDR3 length, V gene, D gene, CDR3 DNA, CDR3 protein. The D gene is left open where the match is weak. Size tells how often a clone was seen (once, few, many) or the class of an expanded clone, and some rows leave it out.

clone size: -; J gene: TRBJ2-5; CDR3 length: 14; V gene: TRBV6-5; D gene: TRBD2; CDR3 DNA: TGTGCCAGCAGTAGGACTAGCGGGAAAGAGACCCAGTACTTC; CDR3 protein: CASSRTSGKETQYF
clone size: -; J gene: TRBJ1-2; CDR3 length: 12; V gene: TRBV14; D gene: -; CDR3 DNA: TGTGCCAGCAGCCAAGCTAACTATGGCTACACCTTC; CDR3 protein: CASSQANYGYTF
clone size: -; J gene: TRBJ2-7; CDR3 length: 12; V gene: TRBV7-2; D gene: -; CDR3 DNA: TGTGCCAGCAGCTTAAATTTCCACGAGCAGTACTTC; CDR3 protein: CASSLNFHEQYF
clone size: -; J gene: TRBJ2-1; CDR3 length: 17; V gene: TRBV24-1; D gene: TRBD1; CDR3 DNA: TGTGCCACCAGTGATTTGCTCGGACAGGGAACCTACAATGAGCAGTTCTTC; CDR3 protein: CATSDLLGQGTYNEQFF
clone size: -; J gene: TRBJ2-1; CDR3 length: 16; V gene: TRBV15; D gene: -; CDR3 DNA: TGTGCCACCAGCAAGTCACTAGGGGGAATACGGGATGAGCAGTTCTTC; CDR3 protein: CATSKSLGGIRDEQFF
clone size: -; J gene: TRBJ2-1; CDR3 length: 17; V gene: TRBV7-8; D gene: TRBD2; CDR3 DNA: TGTGCCAGCAGCCCTCTGGGACTAGCGGCCTCCTACAATGAGCAGTTCTTC; CDR3 protein: CASSPLGLAASYNEQFF
clone size: -; J gene: TRBJ2-7; CDR3 length: 14; V gene: TRBV3-1/TRBV3-2; D gene: TRBD2; CDR3 DNA: TGTGCCAGCAGCCATAGCGGGGGTACCTACGAGCAGTACTTC; CDR3 protein: CASSHSGGTYEQYF
clone size: -; J gene: TRBJ1-2; CDR3 length: 13; V gene: TRBV12-2; D gene: -; CDR3 DNA: TGTGCAAGTCGCCGCAGATCAAACTATGGCTACACCTTC; CDR3 protein: CASRRRSNYGYTF
clone size: -; J gene: TRBJ2-7; CDR3 length: 14; V gene: TRBV5-8; D gene: -; CDR3 DNA: TGTGCCAGCAGCTTGGTTCAGGGGAGTTGGGGGCAGTACTTC; CDR3 protein: CASSLVQGSWGQYF
clone size: few; J gene: TRBJ2-5; CDR3 length: 15; V gene: TRBV3-1/TRBV3-2; D gene: TRBD2; CDR3 DNA: TGTGCCAGCAGCCTGGGCGGGAGGGCCAGGGAGACCCAGTACTTC; CDR3 protein: CASSLGGRARETQYF
clone size: -; J gene: TRBJ2-7; CDR3 length: 15; V gene: TRBV19; D gene: TRBD2; CDR3 DNA: TGTGCCAGTAGTATAGGCGGGAGTGAAACCTACGAGCAGTACTTC; CDR3 protein: CASSIGGSETYEQYF
clone size: -; J gene: TRBJ2-7; CDR3 length: 15; V gene: TRBV15; D gene: TRBD2; CDR3 DNA: TGTGCCACCAGCAGAGAGCATAGCGGGAGCCACGAGCAGTACTTC; CDR3 protein: CATSREHSGSHEQYF
clone size: -; J gene: TRBJ1-1; CDR3 length: 18; V gene: TRBV7-9; D gene: -; CDR3 DNA: TGTGCCAGCAGCACCGACTATACCCTCAAGGGGGGGAACACTGAAGCTTTCTTT; CDR3 protein: CASSTDYTLKGGNTEAFF
clone size: -; J gene: TRBJ1-2; CDR3 length: 13; V gene: TRBV6-1; D gene: TRBD1; CDR3 DNA: TGTGCCAGCAGTATACAGGGGGGTAGGAGCCACACCTTC; CDR3 protein: CASSIQGGRSHTF
clone size: -; J gene: TRBJ2-7; CDR3 length: 17; V gene: TRBV3-1/TRBV3-2; D gene: TRBD1; CDR3 DNA: TGTGCCAGCAGCGCGGGACAGGGGATCAGGGCGGGCTACGAGCAGTACTTC; CDR3 protein: CASSAGQGIRAGYEQYF
clone size: -; J gene: TRBJ2-5; CDR3 length: 15; V gene: TRBV30; D gene: TRBD2; CDR3 DNA: TGTGCCGCCCAGTGGGATGGCCCTCACGGGGGGGGCCAGTACTTC; CDR3 protein: CAAQWDGPHGGGQYF
clone size: -; J gene: TRBJ2-5; CDR3 length: 15; V gene: TRBV2; D gene: TRBD1; CDR3 DNA: TGTGCCAGCAGTGGAGGGACAGGGTTTGGGGAGACCCAGTACTTC; CDR3 protein: CASSGGTGFGETQYF
clone size: -; J gene: TRBJ2-3; CDR3 length: 17; V gene: TRBV24-1; D gene: -; CDR3 DNA: TGTGCCACCAGTGATCCCGGGCGGACTTTTAGCACAGATACGCAGTATTTT; CDR3 protein: CATSDPGRTFSTDTQYF
clone size: -; J gene: TRBJ1-2; CDR3 length: 11; V gene: TRBV28; D gene: -; CDR3 DNA: TGTGCCAGTTTCGACCATCCTGGCTACACCTTC; CDR3 protein: CASFDHPGYTF
clone size: -; J gene: TRBJ1-1; CDR3 length: 13; V gene: TRBV12-3/TRBV12-4; D gene: -; CDR3 DNA: TGTGCCAGCAGGATTCCAGAGAACACTGAAGCTTTCTTT; CDR3 protein: CASRIPENTEAFF
clone size: -; J gene: TRBJ2-2; CDR3 length: 11; V gene: TRBV25-1; D gene: -; CDR3 DNA: TGTGCCAGCAAAGCTTCCGGGGAGCTGTTTTTT; CDR3 protein: CASKASGELFF
clone size: few; J gene: TRBJ2-7; CDR3 length: 15; V gene: TRBV7-3; D gene: TRBD1; CDR3 DNA: TGTGCCAGCAGCTTAACGCGGGGGACAGGGAACGAGCAGTACTTC; CDR3 protein: CASSLTRGTGNEQYF
clone size: -; J gene: TRBJ1-6; CDR3 length: 15; V gene: TRBV7-6; D gene: -; CDR3 DNA: TGTGCCAGCAGCTTAGTTCCAGTAGATAATTCACCCCTCCACTTT; CDR3 protein: CASSLVPVDNSPLHF
clone size: few; J gene: TRBJ1-2; CDR3 length: 13; V gene: TRBV18; D gene: -; CDR3 DNA: TGTGCCAGCTCACCCCGTAGTGGGTATGGCTACACCTTC; CDR3 protein: CASSPRSGYGYTF
clone size: -; J gene: TRBJ1-1; CDR3 length: 13; V gene: TRBV12-3/TRBV12-4; D gene: TRBD1; CDR3 DNA: TGTGCCAGCTTAGACAGGGAGGACACTGAAGCTTTCTTT; CDR3 protein: CASLDREDTEAFF
clone size: -; J gene: TRBJ1-5; CDR3 length: 14; V gene: TRBV6-2/TRBV6-3; D gene: -; CDR3 DNA: TGTGCCAGCAGTGGGTTAAGGTCAGGTCAGCCCCAGCATTTT; CDR3 protein: CASSGLRSGQPQHF
clone size: -; J gene: TRBJ2-5; CDR3 length: 15; V gene: TRBV18; D gene: -; CDR3 DNA: TGTGCCAGCTCACCACCGGAGGGGACCACGGGGACCCAGTACTTC; CDR3 protein: CASSPPEGTTGTQYF
clone size: -; J gene: TRBJ1-2; CDR3 length: 14; V gene: TRBV6-5; D gene: -; CDR3 DNA: TGTGCCAGCAGTTACTCGTCGGGTCCTCGTGGCTACACCTTC; CDR3 protein: CASSYSSGPRGYTF
clone size: -; J gene: TRBJ2-1; CDR3 length: 14; V gene: TRBV3-1/TRBV3-2; D gene: TRBD2; CDR3 DNA: TGTGCCAGCAGCCAAAGCGGGAGCTCCAATGAGCAGTTCTTC; CDR3 protein: CASSQSGSSNEQFF
clone size: -; J gene: TRBJ2-3; CDR3 length: 19; V gene: TRBV9; D gene: TRBD2; CDR3 DNA: TGTGCCAGCAGCGTAGGGCTAGCGGGACCCATAGCTAGCACAGATACGCAGTATTTT; CDR3 protein: CASSVGLAGPIASTDTQYF
clone size: -; J gene: TRBJ1-3; CDR3 length: 15; V gene: TRBV15; D gene: -; CDR3 DNA: TGTGCCACCAGCAGAGGGGGCCGCTCTGGAAACACCATATATTTT; CDR3 protein: CATSRGGRSGNTIYF
clone size: -; J gene: TRBJ2-7; CDR3 length: 17; V gene: TRBV7-9; D gene: TRBD2; CDR3 DNA: TGTGCCAGCAGCTTTAGGGCTAGCGGGGATAGCTCCTACGAGCAGTACTTC; CDR3 protein: CASSFRASGDSSYEQYF
clone size: -; J gene: TRBJ2-5; CDR3 length: 11; V gene: TRBV7-6; D gene: -; CDR3 DNA: TGTGCCAGCAGCCTGCTAGAGACCCAGTACTTC; CDR3 protein: CASSLLETQYF
clone size: -; J gene: TRBJ2-1; CDR3 length: 15; V gene: TRBV19; D gene: TRBD2; CDR3 DNA: TGTGCCAGTAGTATATTGGCGGGAGGGCCCATTGAGCAGTTCTTC; CDR3 protein: CASSILAGGPIEQFF
clone size: -; J gene: TRBJ2-3; CDR3 length: 15; V gene: TRBV18; D gene: TRBD2; CDR3 DNA: TGTGCCAGCTCACTACTAGCGGGGGCTACAGATACGCAGTATTTT; CDR3 protein: CASSLLAGATDTQYF
clone size: few; J gene: TRBJ2-2; CDR3 length: 14; V gene: TRBV2; D gene: -; CDR3 DNA: TGTGCCAGCAGTGCTAGGGGATGGGCCGGGGAGCTGTTTTTT; CDR3 protein: CASSARGWAGELFF
clone size: -; J gene: TRBJ1-2; CDR3 length: 18; V gene: TRBV19; D gene: -; CDR3 DNA: TGTGCCAGTAGTACCCTCAGGACTAGTTCTACGGGTAACTATGGCTACACCTTC; CDR3 protein: CASSTLRTSSTGNYGYTF
clone size: -; J gene: TRBJ2-2; CDR3 length: 13; V gene: TRBV2; D gene: -; CDR3 DNA: TGTGCCAGCAGGCGCAGAGTAACCGGGGAGCTGTTTTTT; CDR3 protein: CASRRRVTGELFF
clone size: -; J gene: TRBJ2-1; CDR3 length: 14; V gene: TRBV10-3; D gene: -; CDR3 DNA: TGTGCCATCGGACCGACAGAGAGTTACAATGAGCAGTTCTTC; CDR3 protein: CAIGPTESYNEQFF
clone size: -; J gene: TRBJ1-1; CDR3 length: 18; V gene: TRBV9; D gene: -; CDR3 DNA: TGTGCCAGCAGCCCCCCAGCCGGGAGCACAGGGTGGGACACTGAAGCTTTCTTT; CDR3 protein: CASSPPAGSTGWDTEAFF
clone size: -; J gene: TRBJ2-5; CDR3 length: 16; V gene: TRBV7-9; D gene: TRBD1; CDR3 DNA: TGTGCCAGCAGCCCGAGCAGGGGGACAGGGTGGGAGACCCAGTACTTC; CDR3 protein: CASSPSRGTGWETQYF
clone size: -; J gene: TRBJ1-5; CDR3 length: 17; V gene: TRBV7-6; D gene: -; CDR3 DNA: TGTGCCAGCAGCTCTCTAGAAGGGGGATTCGGCAATCAGCCCCAGCATTTT; CDR3 protein: CASSSLEGGFGNQPQHF
clone size: few; J gene: TRBJ2-3; CDR3 length: 16; V gene: TRBV5-4; D gene: TRBD2; CDR3 DNA: TGTGCCAGCAGCCCGGGGGAGGGTCATGGTTCAGATACGCAGTATTTT; CDR3 protein: CASSPGEGHGSDTQYF
clone size: once; J gene: TRBJ1-2; CDR3 length: 15; V gene: TRBV6-5; D gene: -; CDR3 DNA: TGTGCCAGCAGTTACTCGATGTGGACTAACTATGGCTACACCTTC; CDR3 protein: CASSYSMWTNYGYTF
clone size: -; J gene: TRBJ2-2; CDR3 length: 15; V gene: TRBV2; D gene: -; CDR3 DNA: TGTGCCAGCAGTGAACAGGGCCCGAACACCGGGGAGCTGTTTTTT; CDR3 protein: CASSEQGPNTGELFF
clone size: -; J gene: TRBJ1-3; CDR3 length: 17; V gene: TRBV7-8; D gene: -; CDR3 DNA: TGTGCCAGCAGCTTAGCTGGGGGCCGGCTAGCTGGAAACACCATATATTTT; CDR3 protein: CASSLAGGRLAGNTIYF
clone size: -; J gene: TRBJ2-1; CDR3 length: 14; V gene: TRBV9; D gene: TRBD1; CDR3 DNA: TGTGCCAGCAGCCAACAGGGGACCTACAATGAGCAGTTCTTC; CDR3 protein: CASSQQGTYNEQFF
clone size: -; J gene: TRBJ1-3; CDR3 length: 14; V gene: TRBV7-8; D gene: -; CDR3 DNA: TGTGCCAGCAGCCCCCTCTCCTCTGGAAACACCATATATTTT; CDR3 protein: CASSPLSSGNTIYF
clone size: once; J gene: TRBJ2-5; CDR3 length: 16; V gene: TRBV7-6; D gene: TRBD1; CDR3 DNA: TGTGCCAGCAGCTTATCAGGGTTAGGGGGCGGTGAGACCCAGTACTTC; CDR3 protein: CASSLSGLGGGETQYF
clone size: -; J gene: TRBJ2-3; CDR3 length: 15; V gene: TRBV5-6; D gene: -; CDR3 DNA: TGTGCCAGCAGCACTGAGGGGGTCCCCACAGATACGCAGTATTTT; CDR3 protein: CASSTEGVPTDTQYF
clone size: -; J gene: TRBJ2-1; CDR3 length: 15; V gene: TRBV18; D gene: TRBD2; CDR3 DNA: TGTGCCAGCTCACCGGGGACTAGCGGGAGAGCTGAGCAGTTCTTC; CDR3 protein: CASSPGTSGRAEQFF
clone size: -; J gene: TRBJ2-3; CDR3 length: 16; V gene: TRBV5-1; D gene: TRBD2; CDR3 DNA: TGCGCCAGCAGCATTGGACTAGCGGGGAGCACAGATACGCAGTATTTT; CDR3 protein: CASSIGLAGSTDTQYF
clone size: -; J gene: TRBJ2-1; CDR3 length: 16; V gene: TRBV6-2/TRBV6-3; D gene: TRBD2; CDR3 DNA: TGTGCCAGCAGTCCGTCAAAGGGGACTAGCGTCAATGAGCAGTTCTTC; CDR3 protein: CASSPSKGTSVNEQFF